This T cell receptor beta chain was sequenced in a study of blood T cell repertoires in COVID-19. The protocol was immunoSEQ multiplex PCR, while the TCRdb copy is restricted to in-frame clones and leaves out a portion. Altogether about 300,000 clones are present, around 89% being singletons, with the ten largest covering about 5%. What was sequenced was peripheral blood. The origin of this receptor is a middle-aged man with acute or convalescent COVID-19.

The CDR3, as DNA: TGTGCCAGCCGAGTCATTGGGGGCGCAGGCTATGGCTACACCTTC. Translating it yields CASRVIGGAGYGYTF. The rearrangement joins TRBV27 to TRBJ1-2, with D possibly TRBD1 on 6 matching bases. V gave up 8 bases and J gave up 4 bases, with 20 bases separating them. The CDR3 contains 15 residues. Germline CDR1 MNHEY, CDR2 SMNVEV (reference sequence).